This T cell receptor beta chain appears in the sequencing data of a study of shared clonotypes between healthy human individuals. Study context: There were three CD4 naive, three CD4 memory, two CD8 naive and one CD8 memory plates per donor.

The assay was immunoSEQ multiplex PCR, and TCRdb's table has in-frame clones only and misses some. Among about 2.1 million clones listed, around 93% were seen once. CD45RO-negative CD8 cells positively selected for CCR7 made up the naive population, which excluded terminally differentiated effector memory CD45RA+ cells. The specimen was naive CD8+ T cells from PBMCs. This clonotype was sampled from a man aged 18 to 30 in good health. Some clones in this sample may be carry-over from other donors' samples.

Written as DNA, the CDR3 is TGTGCCAGCAGCGAATCCTTATCCCGCACAGATACGCAGTATTTT. Translation gives CASSESLSRTDTQYF. This chain links TRBV9 with TRBJ2-3; D gene uncertain. The CDR3 extends over 15 amino acids. The V gene lost 3 bases and the J gene lost 1 base, with 12 bases spanning the gap. Germline-derived CDR1 and CDR2 are SGDLS and YYNGEE.